This T cell receptor (beta chain) was sequenced during a study of OX40 agonist ivuxolimab in advanced cancers. General study findings and limits: CD4+ and CD8+ T cells in blood underwent clonal expansion by week 6 at 0.1 to 3.0 mg/kg. Specificity for antigen went undetermined in the expanded peripheral T cells. Relatively little clonal expansion, among the lowest observed, appeared in partial responders at 0.1-3.0 mg/kg. CD8+ T cells averaged more expanded clones than CD4+.

Assay used: immunoSEQ multiplex PCR; TCRdb lists only in-frame clones, some missing. Altogether tens of thousands of clones are present, roughly 84% being singletons, with the ten largest covering less than 25%. The germline V gene encodes CDR1 LNHDA and CDR2 SQIVND (reference sequence). This CDR3 has 13 residues. Trimming left V 10 bases short and J 0 bases short, with 9 bases between. As regards this clone: Its antigen is unknown.

The chain employs TRBV19 and TRBJ2-2, with D uncertain. The input for sequencing was CD4+ or CD8+ T cells sorted from blood, taken in a trial of the OX40 agonist ivuxolimab. The clonotype was recovered from an adult with an advanced solid tumor such as melanoma, head and neck, liver or kidney cancer. The CDR3 protein is CATLGTNTGELFF. The CDR3 nucleotides read TGTGCCACCCTCGGAACGAACACCGGGGAGCTGTTTTTT.